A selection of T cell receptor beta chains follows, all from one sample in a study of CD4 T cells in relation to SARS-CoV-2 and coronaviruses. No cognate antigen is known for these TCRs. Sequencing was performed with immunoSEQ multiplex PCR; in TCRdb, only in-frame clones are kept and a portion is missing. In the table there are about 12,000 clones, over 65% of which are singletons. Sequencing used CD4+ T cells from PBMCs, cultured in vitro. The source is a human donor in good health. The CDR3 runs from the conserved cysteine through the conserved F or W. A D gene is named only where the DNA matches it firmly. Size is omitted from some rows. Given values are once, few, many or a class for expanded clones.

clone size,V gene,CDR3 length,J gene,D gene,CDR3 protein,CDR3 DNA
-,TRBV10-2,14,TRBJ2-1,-,CASMVQTAYNEQFF,TGCGCCAGCATGGTCCAGACCGCCTACAATGAGCAGTTCTTC
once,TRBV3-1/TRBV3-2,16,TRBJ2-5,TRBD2,CASRRTSGRVRETQYF,TGTGCCAGCAGGAGGACTAGCGGGAGGGTAAGGGAGACCCAGTACTTC
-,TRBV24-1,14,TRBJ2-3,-,CATAGTESTDTQYF,TGTGCCACCGCGGGAACGGAGAGCACAGATACGCAGTATTTT
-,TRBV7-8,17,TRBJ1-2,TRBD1,CASSSSGTGDSNYGYTF,TGTGCCAGCAGCTCCTCCGGGACAGGGGACTCTAACTATGGCTACACCTTC
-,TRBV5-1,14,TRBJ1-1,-,CASSLGTVSTEAFF,TGCGCCAGCAGCTTGGGGACAGTATCCACTGAAGCTTTCTTT
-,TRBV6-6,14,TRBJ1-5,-,CASSYHRPDQPQHF,TGTGCCAGCAGTTACCATAGACCGGATCAGCCCCAGCATTTT
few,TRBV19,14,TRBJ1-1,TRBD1,CATDEGQGYTEAFF,TGTGCCACTGATGAGGGACAGGGCTACACTGAAGCTTTCTTT
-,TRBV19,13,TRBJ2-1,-,CASKQGDYNEQFF,TGTGCCAGTAAGCAGGGTGACTACAATGAGCAGTTCTTC
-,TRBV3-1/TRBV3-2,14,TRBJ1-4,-,CASSQGWNNEKLFF,TGTGCCAGCAGCCAAGGGTGGAATAATGAAAAACTGTTTTTT
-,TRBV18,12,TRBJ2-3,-,CASSPGEDTQYF,TGTGCCAGCTCACCCGGGGAAGATACGCAGTATTTT
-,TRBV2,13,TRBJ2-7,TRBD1,CASNVDRGDEQYF,TGTGCCAGCAACGTTGACAGGGGAGACGAGCAGTACTTC
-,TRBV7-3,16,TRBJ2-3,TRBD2,CASSLGTSGKTDTQYF,TGTGCCAGCAGCTTAGGGACTAGCGGGAAAACAGATACGCAGTATTTT
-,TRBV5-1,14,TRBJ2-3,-,CASSLGADTDTQYF,TGCGCCAGCAGCTTGGGGGCGGACACAGATACGCAGTATTTT
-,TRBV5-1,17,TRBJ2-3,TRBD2,CASSFGTSGRSTDTQYF,TGCGCCAGCAGCTTCGGGACTAGCGGGAGAAGCACAGATACGCAGTATTTT
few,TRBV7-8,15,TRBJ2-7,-,CASSLRGGSNYEQYF,TGTGCCAGCAGCTTAAGGGGGGGCTCCAACTACGAGCAGTACTTC
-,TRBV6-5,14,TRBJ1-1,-,CASSHRGANTEAFF,TGTGCCAGCAGTCACCGGGGAGCGAACACTGAAGCTTTCTTT
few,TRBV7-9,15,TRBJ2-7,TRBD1,CASRAPGQGAYEQYF,TGTGCCAGCAGGGCTCCGGGACAGGGGGCTTACGAGCAGTACTTC
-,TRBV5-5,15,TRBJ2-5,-,CASSLGGPLAETQYF,TGTGCCAGCAGCTTGGGGGGACCCCTGGCGGAGACCCAGTACTTC
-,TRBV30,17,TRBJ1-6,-,CACSPGHSPEPYSPLHF,TGTGCCTGCTCCCCGGGACATTCCCCTGAGCCGTATTCACCCCTCCACTTT